This record concerns one T cell receptor beta chain sequence. Its antigen is not known. Germline-derived CDR1 and CDR2 are SGHNT and YENEEA. V was pared by 3 bases and J by 1 base, with 9 bases between. This CDR3 comprises 14 residues. The PCR made use of 60 Vbeta and 13 Jbeta primers. Methods used by the authors: About 11 million shared chains were among the about 80 million unique TCR beta chains that a later analysis counted. Only in-frame clones appear in the TCRdb table, and some are missing; sequencing was by immunoSEQ multiplex PCR. D and trimming were read from the DNA, whereas the V and J calls and clone size are those reported in that table. The repertoire consists of around 220,000 clones, with around 75% occurring once and the leading ten covering 1.5% to 2%. This sample was included in a study of cytomegalovirus exposure and HLA in healthy donors. Findings and limits, study-wide: The study had only CMV serostatus as immune exposure information. In a later analysis, CMV-associated beta chains were mostly HLA-associated, it appeared.

The J gene is TRBJ1-1, the V gene TRBV11-3; D is ambiguous. Sequenced material: PBMCs. This sequence was found in a woman younger than 45 in good health and CMV-seronegative. The CDR3 here is CASSFRHRNTEAFF. DNA for the CDR3: TGTGCCAGCAGCTTCAGACACCGGAACACTGAAGCTTTCTTT.